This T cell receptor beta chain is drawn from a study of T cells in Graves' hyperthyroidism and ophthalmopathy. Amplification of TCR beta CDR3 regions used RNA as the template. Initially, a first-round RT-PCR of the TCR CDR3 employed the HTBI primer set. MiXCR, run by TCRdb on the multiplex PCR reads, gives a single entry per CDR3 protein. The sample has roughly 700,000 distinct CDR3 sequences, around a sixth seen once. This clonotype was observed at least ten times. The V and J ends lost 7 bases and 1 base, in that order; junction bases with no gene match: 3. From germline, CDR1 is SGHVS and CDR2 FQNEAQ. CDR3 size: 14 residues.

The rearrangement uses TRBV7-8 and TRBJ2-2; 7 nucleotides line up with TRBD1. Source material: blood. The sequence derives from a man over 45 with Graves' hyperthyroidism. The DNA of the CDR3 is TGTGCCAGCACTGGACAGGTGAACACCGGGGAGCTGTTTTTT. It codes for CASTGQVNTGELFF.